The 19 T cell receptor beta chains listed next were all sequenced from one sample in a study of blood T cell repertoires in COVID-19. TCRdb keeps only in-frame clones here, not all; method: immunoSEQ multiplex PCR. The sample records about 170,000 clones, approximately 86% being singletons. The sample comprised peripheral blood. The receptors here all came from a woman aged 80 or over with COVID-19, enrolled during active disease.

CDR3: CASSATGLGYNEQFF. The CDR3 bases are TGTGCCAGCAGCGCTACGGGACTAGGTTACAATGAGCAGTTCTTC. The chain has TRBV9 and TRBJ2-1, with TRBD2 identical over 8 bases. V dropped 3 bases and J dropped 4; count of bases not matched to a gene: 6. CDR3 length: 15 amino acids. Germline V gene data show CDR1 as SGDLS and CDR2 as YYNGEE.

J is TRBJ2-1 and V is TRBV18, with D perhaps matching TRBD2 (7 bases). Trimming cost V 6 bases and J 5 bases, with 17 bases left between them. The CDR3 contains 15 residues. Germline CDR1 KGHSH, CDR2 LQKENI. CDR3 sequence: CASSRGGLENNEQFF. For the CDR3, the DNA is TGTGCCAGCTCCAGGGGAGGACTAGAGAACAATGAGCAGTTCTTC.

This chain connects TRBV5-1 to TRBJ1-1; D is undetermined. CDR1 is SGHRS, CDR2 YFSETQ, per germline. This CDR3 is 15 amino acids long. V was clipped by 0 bases and J by 3 bases, with 12 bases between them. The CDR3 DNA is TGCGCCAGCAGCTTGGATATTCAGGTATACACTGAAGCTTTCTTT. Translation: CASSLDIQVYTEAFF.

The V call is TRBV6-5, the J call TRBJ1-1; TRBD1 is a possible D gene (6 bases). Germline loops: CDR1 MNHEY, CDR2 SVGAGI. The CDR3 extends over 14 amino acids. Trimming left V 6 bases short and J 1 base short, with 12 bases between. DNA for the CDR3: TGTGCCAGCAGGCGGGGGCTAGAGAACACTGAAGCTTTCTTT. It translates to CASRRGLENTEAFF.

The chain links TRBV3-1 (or the pseudogene TRBV3-2) to TRBJ1-3; 7 nucleotides line up with TRBD1. CDR1 LGHDT and CDR2 YNNKEL come from the germline V gene (reference sequence). V lost 6 bases, J lost 2 bases, and 7 bases stayed unmatched. The CDR3 runs 15 residues. The CDR3 is CASRSTDRAGNTIYF. The CDR3 bases are TGTGCCAGCAGGAGCACCGACAGGGCTGGAAACACCATATATTTT.

This rearrangement joins TRBV18 to TRBJ2-2; 9 nucleotides agree with TRBD1. The CDR3 has 15 amino acids. The V gene end was trimmed by 5 bases and the J gene end by 1 base; junction bases not matched to a gene: 2. Per the germline V gene, CDR1 is KGHSH and CDR2 is LQKENI. CDR3 in amino acids: CASSLGQGNTGELFF. In DNA form, the CDR3 reads TGTGCCAGCTCATTGGGACAGGGGAACACCGGGGAGCTGTTTTTT.

The chain links TRBV5-4 to TRBJ2-5, with D possibly TRBD2 on 7 matching bases. The CDR3 consists of 16 residues. Germline V gene sequence: CDR1 SGHNT, CDR2 YYREEE (reference sequence). V lost 1 base to trimming and J lost 4 bases, with 17 bases between them. CDR3 coding DNA: TGTGCCAGCAGCTTGCAACGGGGGGCGAGGCCAGAGACCCAGTACTTC. Protein sequence: CASSLQRGARPETQYF.

The V and J genes are TRBV7-9 and TRBJ1-3, with a possible D match to TRBD1 (5 bases). The CDR3 length is 15 residues. V shed 6 bases and J shed 0 bases, with 12 bases lying between them. In germline, CDR1 is SEHNR, CDR2 FQNEAQ (reference sequence). CDR3 DNA sequence: TGTGCCAGCAGTCTAGGGGCTGGCTCTGGAAACACCATATATTTT. It yields the protein CASSLGAGSGNTIYF.

The chain employs TRBV7-9 and TRBJ2-3; TRBD2 aligns across 15 bases. CDR3 length equals 17 residues. The germline V gene has CDR1 SEHNR and CDR2 FQNEAQ (reference sequence). Trimming removed 4 bases from V and 6 bases from J; junction bases left unmatched: 8. The CDR3 here is CASSSGLAGGPGDTQYF. CDR3 coding DNA: TGTGCCAGCAGCTCTGGACTAGCGGGAGGGCCAGGGGATACGCAGTATTTT.

This chain connects TRBV27 to TRBJ2-7; no definite D call. This CDR3 has 13 residues. Germline loops: CDR1 MNHEY, CDR2 SMNVEV (reference sequence). Between the trimmed V and J ends, which lost 5 bases and 5 bases, there was a span of 13 bases. CDR3 coding DNA: TGTGCCAGCAGTACCTCTGCGGCCCACGAGCAGTACTTC. Its translation: CASSTSAAHEQYF.

The chain has TRBV12-3 or TRBV12-4 and TRBJ1-3; D not certain. This CDR3 contains 11 residues. The ends were cut back, 3 bases at V and 6 bases at J, with 3 bases in the middle. The CDR3 spells CASSLANTIYF. The CDR3 DNA sequence: TGTGCCAGCAGTTTGGCAAACACCATATATTTT.

V gene TRBV20-1 combines with J gene TRBJ1-5; D perhaps matches TRBD1 (5 bases). Germline V lookup: CDR1 DFQATT, CDR2 SNEGSKA (reference sequence). The CDR3 totals 16 residues. Trimming took off 3 bases at V and 1 base at J, with 16 bases between the two ends. The CDR3 sequence is CSASLGGQGSNQPQHF. As DNA, the CDR3 is TGCAGTGCTAGTTTGGGGGGTCAGGGAAGCAATCAGCCCCAGCATTTT.

The chain carries TRBV6-5 and TRBJ2-1; D unresolved. The CDR3 consists of 13 residues. V was cut by 6 bases and J by 4 bases, with 10 bases left in between. CDR1 MNHEY and CDR2 SVGAGI come from the germline V gene. CDR3 sequence reads: CASSSSRYNEQFF. The DNA for the CDR3 is TGTGCCAGCAGCTCTAGTCGGTACAATGAGCAGTTCTTC.

This clone was recorded once. This chain links TRBV27 with TRBJ2-2, with D perhaps matching TRBD1 (5 bases). Deletions cut 4 bases from V and 5 bases from J, with 8 bases between. Looked up from germline, CDR1 is MNHEY and CDR2 is SMNVEV (reference sequence). This CDR3 has 13 residues. Here the CDR3 reads CASSSQGTGELFF. For the CDR3, the DNA is TGTGCCAGCAGTTCGCAGGGAACCGGGGAGCTGTTTTTT.

The chain joins TRBV19 to TRBJ1-3, with D tentatively TRBD1 (5 bases). The CDR3 loop spans 10 amino acids. The germline V gene has CDR1 LNHDA and CDR2 SQIVND (reference sequence). V was clipped by 8 bases and J by 7 bases, with 6 bases between them. As DNA, the CDR3 is TGTGCCAGTGGGGGGAACACCATATATTTT. It encodes CASGGNTIYF.

The gene calls are TRBV11-2 and TRBJ1-2, with 10 bases fitting TRBD1. This CDR3 is built from 17 residues. V trimming: 2 bases; J trimming: 3 bases; junction bases outside the gene matches: 9. Germline CDR1 SGHAT, CDR2 FQNNGV. In DNA, the CDR3 is TGTGCCAGCAGCTTAACTCCTTGGGACAGGGGTGACTATGGCTACACCTTC. Residues: CASSLTPWDRGDYGYTF.

This clone was seen a few times. J is TRBJ1-1 and V is TRBV2; D remains unclear. The CDR3 consists of 11 residues. V was trimmed by 7 bases and J by 2 bases, leaving 5 bases between them. CDR1 is SNHLY, CDR2 FYNNEI, per germline. The CDR3 reads CASTLNTEAFF. The CDR3 nucleotides are TGTGCCAGCACCTTAAACACTGAAGCTTTCTTT.

This rearrangement joins TRBV19 to TRBJ1-6; D possibly corresponds to TRBD1 (6 bases). Trimming pared 5 bases from V and 9 bases from J, leaving 11 bases between. Germline CDR1 and CDR2: LNHDA and SQIVND (reference sequence). This CDR3 region has 13 residues. CDR3 residues: CASSEGVGSPLHF. The DNA for the CDR3 is TGTGCCAGTAGTGAGGGGGTGGGTTCACCCCTCCACTTT.

The chain uses TRBV25-1 and TRBJ1-5; D call uncertain. Deletions cut 6 bases from V and 2 bases from J, with 11 bases between. Germline-derived CDR1 and CDR2 are MGHDK and SYGVNS. The CDR3 loop spans 14 amino acids. This CDR3 is CASSGDSGNQPQHF. As DNA, the CDR3 is TGTGCCAGCAGCGGCGACTCTGGCAATCAGCCCCAGCATTTT. The full variable domain, rest sourced from reference TRBV25-1 and TRBJ1-5, is EADIYQTPRYLVIGTGKKITLECSQTMGHDKMYWYQQDPGMELHLIHYSYGVNSTEKGDLSSESTVSRIRTEHFPLTLESARPSHTSQYLCASSGDSGNQPQHFGDGTRLSIL.